A selection of T cell receptor beta chains follows, all from one sample in a study of blood T cell repertoires in COVID-19. Repertoires were generated with immunoSEQ multiplex PCR, while TCRdb's copy carries only in-frame clones and drops some. The sample carries 150,000 to 200,000 clones, 80% to 90% recorded once. The source material was peripheral blood. The receptor source for this set is a man between 65 and 80 years old with active or convalescent COVID-19. CDR3s leave out the opening cysteine and the closing phenylalanine or tryptophan. The D gene is left open where the match is weak.

TRBJ2-3	TRBD2	TRBV4-3	ASSQDGGRSDTQY
TRBJ1-1	NA	TRBV6-1	ASSERGGTEAF
TRBJ1-6	NA	TRBV3-1/TRBV3-2	ASSQTDSHNSPLH
TRBJ2-3	NA	TRBV7-9	ASSPVEAQY
TRBJ2-1	TRBD1	TRBV28	ASTLGDRGPSEGEF
TRBJ2-2	NA	TRBV28	ASQATGELF
TRBJ2-5	NA	TRBV3-1/TRBV3-2	ASTWRLNQETQY
TRBJ2-1	NA	TRBV5-6	ASSPMSGRLAYNEQF
TRBJ2-6	NA	TRBV18	ASSQSQDGANVLT
TRBJ1-4	NA	TRBV4-3	ASSQGGRGANEKLF
TRBJ2-5	TRBD2	TRBV30	AWSVTVTSVWETQY
TRBJ2-2	TRBD2	TRBV10-3	AIRADSGTSGRVNTGELF
TRBJ1-6	TRBD1	TRBV9	ASSVSRGHNSPLH
TRBJ1-2	TRBD1	TRBV19	ASSMGSDREGSGYT
TRBJ1-6	NA	TRBV15	ATRDSNNSPLH
TRBJ1-3	TRBD1	TRBV9	ASSVEGQGARGNTIY
TRBJ2-3	TRBD2	TRBV6-5	ASSLTSGESDTQY
TRBJ2-3	TRBD2	TRBV27	ASSPSRGGKADTQY
TRBJ2-5	NA	TRBV28	ASRKVGGETQY
TRBJ2-2	TRBD2	TRBV2	ASRVYAGATGELF
TRBJ1-6	TRBD1	TRBV12-3/TRBV12-4	ASSLTGALH
TRBJ1-4	TRBD1	TRBV7-8	ASSLWTGGLNEKLF
TRBJ2-5	TRBD2	TRBV20-1	SASSASGIETQY
TRBJ2-1	TRBD1	TRBV6-6	ASSFLRDRSNEQF
TRBJ2-3	TRBD1	TRBV28	ASSLGQGTQY
TRBJ2-7	NA	TRBV5-5	ASSAAYEQY
TRBJ1-5	NA	TRBV5-1	ASRAGFNQPQH
TRBJ2-2	TRBD2	TRBV9	ASSVGTSVSGELF
TRBJ1-6	NA	TRBV28	AIGPGGHSPLH
TRBJ2-7	TRBD1	TRBV20-1	SASDPTGTDYEQY
TRBJ2-3	TRBD2	TRBV2	ASKLAGGTDTQY
TRBJ1-2	TRBD1	TRBV25-1	ASEPQDRPNYGYT
TRBJ2-5	TRBD2	TRBV24-1	ATSDSGLTYQETQY
TRBJ2-3	TRBD1	TRBV7-9	ASSLVGRGRTDTQY
TRBJ1-5	TRBD1	TRBV9	ASSVGGGGIQPQH
TRBJ2-3	TRBD2	TRBV28	ASSFSGGYTDTQY
TRBJ2-7	TRBD1	TRBV19	ASSMGFWQGDEQY
TRBJ2-4	TRBD2	TRBV5-1	ASSETSGRAQGNIQY
TRBJ2-7	TRBD2	TRBV4-3	ASSQDSGTRGTQY
TRBJ1-2	TRBD1	TRBV6-1	ASSEQGGYGYT
TRBJ1-6	NA	TRBV28	ASSPNRVPLH
TRBJ2-5	TRBD1	TRBV24-1	ATSDGDRVGQETQY
TRBJ2-2	NA	TRBV6-5	ASSYSVRTGELF
TRBJ2-7	NA	TRBV28	ASSLRSGRAEQY
TRBJ2-1	NA	TRBV28	ASRTLSYNEQF
TRBJ2-1	NA	TRBV2	ALIGPGLYNEQF